The rows below give T cell receptor beta chains drawn from one sample of a study of blood T cell repertoires in COVID-19. Sequenced by immunoSEQ multiplex PCR; TCRdb stores in-frame clones only, minus some. Among some 47,000 clones listed, 80% to 90% were seen once. Sequencing used peripheral blood. The receptors were sampled from a woman of 80 years or more with acute or convalescent COVID-19. Each CDR3 is given with its conserved first and last residue. Fields, in order: V gene, D gene, J gene, clone size, CDR3 protein, CDR3 DNA. D genes are given only for firm matches. Not all rows give a size; the values are once, few, many and, for expanded clones, a class.

TRBV30,-,TRBJ2-7,-,CALSTGLYEQYF,TGTGCCTTGAGTACGGGACTCTACGAGCAGTACTTC
TRBV7-6,-,TRBJ2-1,-,CASSSQGSGVGEQFF,TGTGCCAGCAGCTCCCAGGGGAGCGGGGTCGGTGAGCAGTTCTTC
TRBV13,-,TRBJ1-2,-,CASSLGPGSNYGYTF,TGTGCCAGCAGCTTAGGGCCAGGCTCTAACTATGGCTACACCTTC
TRBV12-3/TRBV12-4,-,TRBJ1-5,-,CASGAASNQPQHF,TGTGCCTCAGGGGCAGCAAGCAATCAGCCCCAGCATTTT
TRBV29-1,TRBD1,TRBJ1-2,-,CSVAGGQGGYTF,TGCAGCGTGGCTGGGGGACAGGGCGGCTACACCTTC
TRBV7-2,TRBD1,TRBJ2-7,once,CASSLGQGGVYEQYF,TGTGCCAGCAGCTTAGGACAGGGGGGGGTCTACGAGCAGTACTTC
TRBV9,TRBD2,TRBJ2-1,-,CASSVAPGLAGGLGYNEQFF,TGTGCCAGCAGCGTAGCTCCGGGACTAGCGGGGGGTTTAGGCTACAATGAGCAGTTCTTC
TRBV3-1/TRBV3-2,TRBD1,TRBJ1-3,-,CASSLGQRIGNTIYF,TGTGCCAGCAGTCTGGGACAGCGAATTGGAAACACCATATATTTT
TRBV29-1,-,TRBJ2-3,-,CSVERGTDTQYF,TGCAGCGTTGAGAGGGGCACAGATACGCAGTATTTT
TRBV4-1,TRBD1,TRBJ1-2,-,CASSPTGDNYGYTF,TGCGCCAGCAGCCCGACAGGGGACAACTATGGCTACACCTTC
TRBV30,TRBD2,TRBJ2-3,-,CAWSVQGSGGRDTQYF,TGTGCCTGGAGTGTACAGGGTAGCGGGGGCCGGGACACGCAGTATTTT